What follows are 32 T cell receptor beta chains derived from one specimen sequenced in a study of blood T cells in healthy people across ages. The authors ran a second PCR of roughly 7 to 11 cycles using a sample-barcoded 5' primer and a J-beta primer mix. From the 5' RACE reads, TCRdb called clonotypes with MiXCR, one entry per CDR3 protein. The sample lists some 1,500,000 distinct CDR3 sequences, 35% to 45% occurring once. What was sequenced was blood. All receptors derive from a young woman in good health.

The rearrangement joins TRBV7-2 to TRBJ1-2, with unresolved D. V was cut by 2 bases and J by 4 bases, with 8 bases left in between. This CDR3 has 13 amino acids. Germline V CDR1 and CDR2: SGHTA, FQGNSA. CDR3 region: CASSLSEGYGYTF. The CDR3 nucleotides read TGTGCCAGCAGCTTAAGCGAGGGCTATGGCTACACCTTC.

The chain employs TRBV20-1 and TRBJ1-5, with D maybe TRBD1 (5 bases). Germline loops: CDR1 DFQATT, CDR2 SNEGSKA (reference sequence). The CDR3 contains 15 residues. V was pared by 6 bases and J by 0 bases, with 15 bases between. The chain's CDR3 is CSAPGGDNSNQPQHF. The CDR3 nucleotides are TGCAGTGCCCCCGGGGGGGATAATAGCAATCAGCCCCAGCATTTT.

The chain combines TRBV7-9 with TRBJ1-3; D is undetermined. The CDR3 totals 15 residues. Germline CDR1 SEHNR, CDR2 FQNEAQ (reference sequence). V lost 1 base and J lost 2, with 9 bases in between. In DNA form, the CDR3 reads TGTGCCAGCAGCTTAGTCCTGGGCCCTGGAAACACCATATATTTT. It translates to CASSLVLGPGNTIYF.

This sequence joins TRBV20-1 and TRBJ2-1; no clear D. The CDR3 covers 11 residues. CDR1 DFQATT and CDR2 SNEGSKA come from the germline V gene (reference sequence). The ends were cut back, 1 base at V and 10 bases at J, with 8 bases in the middle. Here the CDR3 reads CSARGSEEQFF. In DNA, the CDR3 is TGCAGTGCTAGAGGGTCTGAGGAGCAGTTCTTC.

This clonotype was found a few times. The V call is TRBV6-5, the J call TRBJ1-2; no firm D call. V gave up 5 bases and J gave up 4 bases, with 11 bases separating them. The CDR3 loop spans 13 amino acids. Germline CDR1 MNHEY, CDR2 SVGAGI. This CDR3 reads CASSAGLLYGYTF. The CDR3 region has the DNA TGTGCCAGCAGTGCCGGACTCCTCTATGGCTACACCTTC.

This rearrangement joins TRBV15 to TRBJ1-4; D is unclear. V was pared by 0 bases and J by 1 base, with 9 bases between. Germline assignment: CDR1 LNHNV and CDR2 YYDKDF (reference sequence). The CDR3 runs 16 residues. CDR3 nucleotides: TGTGCCACCAGCAGAGATCGAGGCCTAACTAATGAAAAACTGTTTTTT. Its protein is CATSRDRGLTNEKLFF.

A word on this clonotype: Germline and junction disagree at one end, which may indicate a read error. The CDR3 nucleotides read TGTACCAGCAGCTTAGTTTTCAGGAGACCTAGCACAGATACGCAGTATTTT. It specifies CTSSLVFRRPSTDTQYF. V and J are TRBV7-6 and TRBJ2-3; D gene unclear. This CDR3 has 17 residues. CDR1 and CDR2 (germline): SGHVS, FNYEAQ.

The rearrangement joins TRBV15 to TRBJ2-3; 7 positions agree with TRBD2. Germline V gene lookup returns CDR1 LNHNV and CDR2 YYDKDF (reference sequence). The CDR3 has 15 amino acids. With 0 bases clipped from V and 4 bases from J, the junction kept 4 bases outside the gene matches. Here the CDR3 DNA reads TGTGCCACCAGCAGAGACCGACTAGCCCCAGATACGCAGTATTTT. Translating gives CATSRDRLAPDTQYF.

This chain links TRBV7-9 with TRBJ1-1; D might be TRBD1 (5 bases). The CDR3 length is 14 residues. The V end was cut by 5 bases, the J end by 4 bases, with 14 bases between. Germline V gives CDR1 SEHNR, CDR2 FQNEAQ (reference sequence). This chain's CDR3 is CASSPFSGRTEAFF. CDR3 DNA sequence: TGTGCCAGCAGCCCCTTTTCGGGGCGCACTGAAGCTTTCTTT.

J is TRBJ2-3 and V is TRBV7-8, with 14 bases matching TRBD2. The CDR3 contains 18 residues. Losses at the gene ends were 1 base for V and 3 bases for J; bases not matched to a gene: 6. The germline V gene encodes CDR1 SGHVS and CDR2 FQNEAQ. CDR3 region: CASSLVGTSGSITDTQYF. In DNA, the CDR3 is TGTGCCAGCAGCTTAGTAGGGACTAGCGGGAGTATAACAGATACGCAGTATTTT.

The J gene is TRBJ2-1, the V gene TRBV10-3; D unclear. V was shortened by 0 bases and J by 4 bases, with 13 bases between the two germline ends. The CDR3 loop spans 16 amino acids. Germline CDR1 and CDR2: ENHRY and SYGVKD. CDR3 sequence reads: CAISESSVVVYNEQFF. The CDR3 bases are TGTGCCATCAGTGAGTCCTCAGTGGTGGTATACAATGAGCAGTTCTTC.

The chain employs TRBV20-1 and TRBJ2-3, with D possibly TRBD1 on 5 matching bases. Germline V gives CDR1 DFQATT, CDR2 SNEGSKA (reference sequence). Trimming stripped 2 bases from V and 5 bases from J, with 14 bases between. The CDR3 has 14 amino acids. The CDR3 DNA is TGCAGTGCTAGAATAGGGGCGTCGGTAGATACGCAGTATTTT. It is translated as CSARIGASVDTQYF.

The rearrangement uses TRBV9 and TRBJ2-7; D possibly corresponds to TRBD2 (6 bases). The V gene lost 4 bases and the J gene lost 3 bases, with 17 bases spanning the gap. Per germline, CDR1 SGDLS and CDR2 YYNGEE. This CDR3 has 15 amino acids. The CDR3 loop reads CASSPPGSSIYEQYF. CDR3 sequence (DNA): TGTGCCAGCAGCCCCCCCGGGAGCTCTATCTACGAGCAGTACTTC.

CDR3 DNA: TGCGCCAGCAGCTTTCTCCCTGGGGAGACCCAGTACTTC. It is translated as CASSFLPGETQYF. The gene calls are TRBV5-1 and TRBJ2-5; D remains ambiguous. The CDR3 loop spans 13 amino acids. V was pared by 2 bases and J by 5 bases, with 10 bases between. CDR1 and CDR2 from the germline V gene are SGHRS and YFSETQ.

This chain uses TRBV12-3 or TRBV12-4 with TRBJ2-5; 8 nucleotides agree with TRBD2. The V and J ends lost 3 bases and 3 bases, in that order; junction bases with no gene match: 9. This CDR3 region has 16 residues. DNA for the CDR3: TGTGCCAGCAGTTTTTATCCCGGGAGGGGTAAAGAGACCCAGTACTTC. Translation gives CASSFYPGRGKETQYF.

This clonotype occurred many times. The chain links TRBV12-3 or TRBV12-4 to TRBJ2-4, with D unclear. The CDR3 is made up of 14 amino acids. The V gene lost 3 bases and the J gene lost 0 bases, with 6 bases spanning the gap. CDR3 amino acids: CASSLSIAKNIQYF. CDR3 in DNA: TGTGCCAGCAGTTTGAGTATAGCCAAAAACATTCAGTACTTC.

The rearrangement links TRBV13 to TRBJ2-2; D not resolved. CDR3 length: 15 amino acids. Germline V gene lookup returns CDR1 PRHDT and CDR2 FYEKMQ (reference sequence). With 8 bases removed from V and 1 base from J, the gap between germline ends came to 14 bases. The DNA of the CDR3 is TGTGCCAGCGGCACCAACGACAAGAACACCGGGGAGCTGTTTTTT. Its protein is CASGTNDKNTGELFF.

The J gene is TRBJ2-1, the V gene TRBV4-1; either TRBD1 or TRBD2 may supply D (5 bases each). V was trimmed by 4 bases and J by 2 bases, leaving 15 bases between them. The CDR3 runs 16 residues. Germline V gene data show CDR1 as MGHRA and CDR2 as YSYEKL. The chain's CDR3 is CASSPRLGETYNEQFF. CDR3 bases: TGCGCCAGCAGCCCCCGTCTGGGGGAAACCTACAATGAGCAGTTCTTC.

This sequence joins TRBV12-3 or TRBV12-4 and TRBJ1-5; D possibly corresponds to TRBD1 (5 bases). Trimming left V 6 bases short and J 9 bases short, with 12 bases between. The length of the CDR3 is 12 residues. CDR3 loop: CASSIDRWPQHF. CDR3 in DNA: TGTGCCAGCAGCATTGACAGATGGCCCCAGCATTTT.

This clonotype was observed a handful of times. This rearrangement joins TRBV4-1 to TRBJ1-1; D remains unclear. The V gene lost 4 bases and the J gene lost 8 bases, with 14 bases spanning the gap. Germline V gene lookup returns CDR1 MGHRA and CDR2 YSYEKL. The CDR3 totals 13 residues. The DNA for the CDR3 is TGCGCCAGCAGCCGCCCAGGTATGACGGAAGCTTTCTTT. As protein: CASSRPGMTEAFF.

This clonotype was picked up one time. The chain links TRBV20-1 to TRBJ1-2; D is uncertain. The CDR3 contains 11 residues. Germline values: CDR1 DFQATT, CDR2 SNEGSKA (reference sequence). The germline V and J ends were trimmed by 3 bases and 8 bases, with 10 bases remaining between them. The CDR3 bases are TGCAGTGCTAGCATATCGGGAGGCTACACCTTC. Amino acid sequence: CSASISGGYTF.

A remark on this clonotype: The junction does not match germline at one end; this may be a read error. The chain uses TRBV9 and TRBJ2-6; TRBD2 is a possible D gene (6 bases). CDR1 and CDR2 from the germline V gene are SGDLS and YYNGEE. The CDR3 spans 18 residues. CDR3 nucleotide sequence: TGTGCCAGCAGCGTAGGTATAGGAGGACTATCTGGGGCCAACGTCCTGATTTTC. The encoded protein is CASSVGIGGLSGANVLIF.

This chain uses TRBV20-1 with TRBJ2-7, with D perhaps matching TRBD1 (6 bases). This CDR3 region has 14 residues. Trimming stripped 0 bases from V and 3 bases from J, with 12 bases between. Germline V gene sequence: CDR1 DFQATT, CDR2 SNEGSKA (reference sequence). CDR3 bases: TGCAGTGCTAGAGAACAGGGCAACTTCTACGAGCAGTACTTC. Protein product: CSAREQGNFYEQYF.

This clonotype was seen a few times. The chain joins TRBV5-6 to TRBJ2-3; 9 bases agree with TRBD1. There are 16 residues in the CDR3. J was trimmed by 1 base and V by 3 bases; bases with no gene match: 6. Germline V lookup: CDR1 SGHDT, CDR2 YYEEEE. The CDR3 loop reads CASSYRQGVGTDTQYF. The CDR3 coding sequence is TGTGCCAGCAGCTACCGACAGGGGGTTGGCACAGATACGCAGTATTTT.

V and J are TRBV29-1 and TRBJ1-1; D is ambiguous. The CDR3 spans 13 residues. Germline loops: CDR1 SQVTM, CDR2 ANQGSEA. V was shortened by 6 bases and J by 0 bases, with 11 bases between the two germline ends. In DNA, the CDR3 is TGCAGCGTCCTCAGAGTACTGAACACTGAAGCTTTCTTT. Translating gives CSVLRVLNTEAFF.

This clonotype was seen only a few times. CDR3 sequence (DNA): TGTGCCAGCAGCCCCGACAGGGGCCACAATGAGCAGTTCTTC. Its translation is CASSPDRGHNEQFF. The chain combines TRBV6-5 with TRBJ2-1, with 8 bases aligning to TRBD1. V shed 6 bases, J shed 5 bases, and the junction held 6 bases outside the gene matches. The length of the CDR3 is 14 residues. Germline V gene sequence: CDR1 MNHEY, CDR2 SVGAGI.

The sample holds one count of this clonotype. V is TRBV27 and J is TRBJ2-7; D ambiguous. The V gene lost 7 bases and the J gene lost 7 bases, with 23 bases spanning the gap. This CDR3 region has 15 residues. From germline, CDR1 is MNHEY and CDR2 SMNVEV (reference sequence). The CDR3 loop reads CASTLGGGLYNEQYF. CDR3 coding DNA: TGTGCCAGCACGTTGGGTGGCGGTCTCTACAATGAGCAGTACTTC.

The sample holds a few counts of this clonotype. This chain connects TRBV4-3 to TRBJ1-2, with D possibly being TRBD1 (5 bases). Germline-derived CDR1 and CDR2 are LGHNA and YSLEER. V was clipped by 0 bases and J by 7 bases, with 12 bases between them. This CDR3 comprises 14 residues. This CDR3 reads CASSQDWAGTGYTF. The CDR3 nucleotides read TGCGCCAGCAGCCAAGATTGGGCAGGGACTGGCTACACCTTC.

This chain joins TRBV28 and TRBJ2-7, with 8 bases fitting TRBD1. From germline, CDR1 is MDHEN and CDR2 SYDVKM. V trimming: 2 bases; J trimming: 3 bases; junction bases outside the gene matches: 3. The CDR3 consists of 14 residues. The CDR3: CASSLRDRNYEQYF. CDR3 bases: TGTGCCAGCAGTTTACGGGACAGGAACTACGAGCAGTACTTC.

Remarks on this clonotype: Given a much more abundant clone one base away, this may be a read error. This chain links TRBV5-1 with TRBJ2-5; tentative D call: TRBD1 (8 bases). The germline gives CDR1 SGHRS, CDR2 YFSETQ. V lost 7 bases, J lost 4 bases, and 20 bases lay in between. The CDR3 totals 15 residues. The CDR3 loop reads CASGTGQGGAETQYF. CDR3 nucleotides: TGCGCCAGCGGCACAGGACAGGGAGGGGCAGAGACCCAGTACTTC. Supplemented by reference TRBV5-1 and TRBJ2-5, the full variable domain reads KAGVTQTPRYLIKTRGQQVTLSCSPISGHRSVSWYQQTPGQGLQFLFEYFSETQRNKGNFPGRFSGRQFSNSRSEMNVSTLELGDSALYLCASGTGQGGAETQYFGPGTRLLVL.

This clonotype was seen more than once but under ten times. The rearrangement links TRBV2 to TRBJ1-6; D is unclear. The CDR3 has 14 amino acids. Germline CDR1 SNHLY, CDR2 FYNNEI. The germline V and J ends were trimmed by 3 bases and 7 bases, with 10 bases remaining between them. CDR3 DNA: TGTGCCAGCAGTGAGCAAGGGTGGAATTCACCCCTCCACTTT. This encodes CASSEQGWNSPLHF.

This clonotype has a handful of counts. The J gene is TRBJ2-5, the V gene TRBV29-1; 7 nucleotides line up with TRBD1. There are 13 residues in the CDR3. Germline assignment: CDR1 SQVTM and CDR2 ANQGSEA. The ends lost 6 bases at V and 0 bases at J; junction bases unmatched: 4. CDR3 coding DNA: TGCAGCGTGGTCAGGGGGTACCAAGAGACCCAGTACTTC. Protein product: CSVVRGYQETQYF.